This T cell receptor (beta chain) was found in a study of T cell responses to AZD1222 COVID-19 vaccine. Study findings and constraints: Samples come after the peak T cell response, not at day 14. Two doses of AZD1222 preceded a rise in Spike-specific TCR breadth and depth. Regions 160-218 and 743-854 held dominance among vaccine-associated CD4 TCRs, which spanned spike.

Concerning this clone: Its antigen is not identified.

The V gene lost 6 bases and the J gene lost 5 bases, with 16 bases spanning the gap. This CDR3 has 14 amino acids. The germline V gene has CDR1 LNHDA and CDR2 SQIVND (reference sequence). Produced via immunoSEQ multiplex PCR; TCRdb's table is partial and in-frame only. The repertoire includes about 140,000 clones, 90% to 95% of them detected once, and 3.6% sits in the top ten. The clonotype was recovered from an adult who received the AZD1222 COVID-19 vaccine. This specimen was peripheral blood, taken 28 days after the second AZD1222 dose. The chain links TRBV19 to TRBJ2-5; TRBD2 is a possible D gene (6 bases). In DNA form, the CDR3 reads TGTGCCAGTAGGCGGGACCCTAAGGCGGAGACCCAGTACTTC. Translated: CASRRDPKAETQYF.